Below, one T cell receptor beta chain is given with its context. Antigen: not known. Clones were read by immunoSEQ multiplex PCR, and TCRdb kept only the in-frame ones, dropping some. The sample consists of a few million clones, approximately 94% of them appearing once. Trimming pared 7 bases from V and 3 bases from J, leaving 19 bases between. This CDR3 is built from 15 residues. Germline values: CDR1 SEHNR, CDR2 FQNEAQ (reference sequence). The record originates from a study of shared clonotypes between healthy human individuals. Looking at the study overall: The cohort comprised a couple of women and three men. Their ages spanned 18 to 49 years.

Findings and limits, study-wide: Naive CD4 clonotype sharing across several donors was roughly 5%.

The V call is TRBV7-9, the J call TRBJ2-7, with a weak D call TRBD2 (7 bases). The source material was naive CD4+ T cells sorted from blood. Regarding subset: CD45RA+ positively selected. This sequence originates from a young man in good health. CDR3 DNA sequence: TGTGCCAGCACCCTAGGGGGGGCAGGCCGCTACGAGCAGTACTTC. Amino acid sequence: CASTLGGAGRYEQYF.